This T cell receptor beta chain comes out of a study of T cell repertoires in cytomegalovirus infection. Per the germline V gene, CDR1 is SEHNR and CDR2 is FQNEAQ (reference sequence). This CDR3 spans 15 amino acids. The J segment lost 7 bases and the V segment lost 4 bases, leaving 9 bases of the junction unmatched. This clonotype came up a few times. The antigen remains undetermined. TCRdb re-called the reads through MiXCR, storing one row per CDR3 protein. The sample includes hundreds of thousands of distinct CDR3 sequences, roughly 31% of them seen just once. This clonotype was obtained from a human donor in good health (CMV status not recorded). Some clones in this sample may be carry-over from other donors' samples. The source material was cultured CD8+ T cells from PBMCs, sampled from culture after CMV antigen stimulation. The chain recombines TRBV7-9 with TRBJ2-1; 8 bases are shared with TRBD2. The CDR3 bases are TGTGCCAGCAGCTCGCCCCGGGGGGGCAAGAATGAGCAGTTCTTC. It is translated as CASSSPRGGKNEQFF. The full variable domain, with the rest looked up from reference TRBV7-9 and TRBJ2-1, is DTGVSQNPRHKITKRGQNVTFRCDPISEHNRLYWYRQTLGQGPEFLTYFQNEAQLEKSRLLSDRFSAERPKGSFSTLEIQRTEQGDSAMYLCASSSPRGGKNEQFFGPGTRLTVL.